This entry features one T cell receptor beta chain sequence. As yet, its antigen is unknown. Assay used: immunoSEQ multiplex PCR; TCRdb lists only in-frame clones, some missing. The sample yields around 2,600 clones, about 70% seen once. This sample is part of a study of tissue T cells after allogeneic stem cell transplantation. Study-wide results and limits: Motif-based clustering found tissue-specific repertoire signatures shared across patients, though few clones were shared. Anatomically similar tissues had similar TCR repertoires within each patient.

This research-autopsy study prospectively enrolled adult allogeneic hematopoietic cell transplant recipients with steroid-refractory graft-versus-host disease. GI sites, liver, skin and spleen were taken after median 9.75 post-mortem hours. The CDR3 runs to 15 residues. V trimming: 0 bases; J trimming: 7 bases; junction bases outside the gene matches: 5. Germline V gene data show CDR1 as LGHNA and CDR2 as YSLEER. This sequence originates from a male patient aged 60 or older with steroid-refractory graft-versus-host disease after an allogeneic stem cell transplant. The graft donor may have given rise to some T cells. Sequenced here: colon tissue, sampled at autopsy. This chain joins TRBV4-3 and TRBJ1-2; 10 nucleotides agree with TRBD1. The CDR3 region has the DNA TGCGCCAGCAGCCAAGATCTGGACAGGGGGGTTGGCTACACCTTC. This translates into CASSQDLDRGVGYTF.